Below, 8 T cell receptor beta chains from the same sample are listed, as sequenced in a study of cytomegalovirus exposure and HLA in healthy donors. Here immunoSEQ multiplex PCR was the method, and the copy in TCRdb shows in-frame clones only, minus some. The sample lists roughly 100,000 clones, about 88% occurring once. What was sequenced was PBMCs. These receptors came from a woman between 18 and 29 years old in good health and CMV-seropositive.

This chain joins TRBV30 and TRBJ1-5; 12 nucleotides line up with TRBD1. This CDR3 is 18 amino acids long. CDR1 is GTSNPN and CDR2 is SVGIG in the germline V gene (reference sequence). V shed 2 bases, J shed 0 bases, and the junction held 8 bases outside the gene matches. CDR3 amino acids: CAWSSGTGGRYSNQPQHF. The CDR3 DNA follows: TGTGCCTGGAGTTCCGGGACAGGGGGCCGTTATAGCAATCAGCCCCAGCATTTT.

The chain joins TRBV5-1 to TRBJ2-2, with 8 bases fitting TRBD1. This CDR3 has 15 amino acids. CDR1 and CDR2 from the germline V gene are SGHRS and YFSETQ. With 3 bases clipped from V and 4 bases from J, the junction kept 5 bases outside the gene matches. CDR3 bases: TGCGCCAGCAGCTGGGGGACAGGAAGCACCGGGGAGCTGTTTTTT. Translated: CASSWGTGSTGELFF. Using reference TRBV5-1 and TRBJ2-2 for the parts outside the CDR3, the full variable domain is KAGVTQTPRYLIKTRGQQVTLSCSPISGHRSVSWYQQTPGQGLQFLFEYFSETQRNKGNFPGRFSGRQFSNSRSEMNVSTLELGDSALYLCASSWGTGSTGELFFGEGSRLTVL.

The V and J genes are TRBV7-9 and TRBJ1-2; tentative D call: TRBD1 (6 bases). This CDR3 has 14 residues. Trimming stripped 5 bases from V and 4 bases from J, with 14 bases between. Germline values: CDR1 SEHNR, CDR2 FQNEAQ (reference sequence). The CDR3 region is CASSRGTIGYGYTF. The CDR3, as DNA: TGTGCCAGCAGCCGAGGGACAATCGGCTATGGCTACACCTTC.

CDR3 nucleotides: TGTGCCAGCAGCCCGGGACAGGGGTATCATGGCTACACCTTC. This codes for CASSPGQGYHGYTF. V usage is TRBV7-3 and J usage is TRBJ1-2; 10 positions agree with TRBD1. V lost 5 bases to trimming and J lost 6 bases; unmatched junction nucleotides: 6. Germline V gene sequence: CDR1 SGHTA, CDR2 FQGTGA. The CDR3 covers 14 residues.

The CDR3 bases are TGTGCCAGCAGGGGGAGCCAGCCCCAGCATTTT. Amino acid sequence: CASRGSQPQHF. The V call is TRBV6-1, the J call TRBJ1-5; D not certain. CDR1 is MNHNS and CDR2 is SASEGT in the germline V gene. The V gene lost 6 bases and the J gene lost 7 bases, with 7 bases spanning the gap. The CDR3 has 11 amino acids.

The V and J genes are TRBV6-5 and TRBJ2-5, with a weak D call TRBD1 (6 bases). The CDR3 consists of 14 residues. Between the trimmed V and J ends, which lost 2 bases and 3 bases, there was a span of 10 bases. CDR1 MNHEY and CDR2 SVGAGI come from the germline V gene. The CDR3 here is CASSYPGAEETQYF. Written as DNA, the CDR3 is TGTGCCAGCAGTTACCCAGGGGCCGAAGAGACCCAGTACTTC.

The chain combines TRBV6-5 with TRBJ2-7; TRBD2 is a possible D gene (6 bases). Germline CDR1 is MNHEY and CDR2 is SVGAGI. V lost 3 bases to trimming and J lost 0 bases, with 12 bases between them. The CDR3 loop spans 15 amino acids. The CDR3 DNA sequence: TGTGCCAGCAGTTATGCTGACGGGAGCTCCTACGAGCAGTACTTC. This gives the protein CASSYADGSSYEQYF.

The V gene is TRBV5-5, the J gene TRBJ1-4; D not resolved. In germline, CDR1 is SGHKS, CDR2 YYEKEE (reference sequence). Deletions cut 3 bases from V and 3 bases from J, with 12 bases between. There are 15 residues in the CDR3. The CDR3 DNA sequence: TGTGCCAGCAGCTCCTCAGAGAGGGCTAATGAAAAACTGTTTTTT. Residues: CASSSSERANEKLFF.